The present TCR beta chain was sequenced within a study of CD8 T cells in ankylosing spondylitis. Details on this clonotype: The antigen is not known.

CDR3 length: 15 amino acids. Trimming removed 5 bases from V and 7 bases from J, with 19 bases in between. Germline CDR1 SGHKS, CDR2 YYEKEE (reference sequence). Making use of molecular barcodes, quantitative 5'-RACE generated TCR beta libraries. TCRdb called the 5' RACE reads again in MiXCR, with one record for every CDR3 protein. The data hold about 140,000 distinct CDR3 sequences, with under 35% observed a single time. Study-wide findings and caveats: As for the disease-linked clones, they showed a CD8+ phenotype and occurred at relatively low frequencies in peripheral blood. The study identified a TCR beta motif of fewer than 10 highly homologous variants that appeared characteristic of ankylosing spondylitis blood. Reportedly, matched ankylosing spondylitis synovial fluid was significantly enriched for disease-linked clones.

The clonotype comes from a male donor with ankylosing spondylitis. The sample taken for sequencing was synovial fluid, either unsorted or a sorted T cell fraction (not recorded which). The chain has TRBV5-5 and TRBJ2-1, with D possibly being TRBD1 or TRBD2 (6 bases each). This CDR3 is CASSSLTGARNEQFF. The CDR3 bases are TGTGCCAGCAGTTCCTTGACGGGGGCGCGAAATGAGCAGTTCTTC.